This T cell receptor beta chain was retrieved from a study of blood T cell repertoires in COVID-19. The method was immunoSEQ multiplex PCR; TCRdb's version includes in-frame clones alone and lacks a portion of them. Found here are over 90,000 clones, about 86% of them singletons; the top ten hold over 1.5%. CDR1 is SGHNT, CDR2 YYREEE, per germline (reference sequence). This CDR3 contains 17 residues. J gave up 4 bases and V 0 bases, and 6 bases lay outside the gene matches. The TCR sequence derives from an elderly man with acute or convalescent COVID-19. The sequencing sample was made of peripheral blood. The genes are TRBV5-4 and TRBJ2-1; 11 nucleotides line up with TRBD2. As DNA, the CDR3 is TGTGCCAGCAGCTTGGATAGCGGGAGGGCGGGGTACAATGAGCAGTTCTTC. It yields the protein CASSLDSGRAGYNEQFF.